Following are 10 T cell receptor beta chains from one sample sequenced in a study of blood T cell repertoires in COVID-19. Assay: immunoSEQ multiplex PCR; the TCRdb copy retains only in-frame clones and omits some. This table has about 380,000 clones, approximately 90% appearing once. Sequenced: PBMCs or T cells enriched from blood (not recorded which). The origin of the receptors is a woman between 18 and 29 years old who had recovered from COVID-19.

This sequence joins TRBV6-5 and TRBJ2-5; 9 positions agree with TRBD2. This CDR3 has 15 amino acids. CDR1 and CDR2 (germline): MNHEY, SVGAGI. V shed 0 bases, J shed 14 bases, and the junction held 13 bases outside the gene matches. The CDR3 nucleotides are TGTGCCAGCAGTTACTCGATCAGCGGGGGGCCCTTCCTTTACTTC. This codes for CASSYSISGGPFLYF.

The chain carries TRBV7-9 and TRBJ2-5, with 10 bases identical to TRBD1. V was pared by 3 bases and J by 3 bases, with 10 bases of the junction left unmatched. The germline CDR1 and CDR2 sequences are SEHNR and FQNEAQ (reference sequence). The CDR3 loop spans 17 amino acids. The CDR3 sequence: CASSLTGGARVEETQYF. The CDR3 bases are TGTGCCAGCAGCTTGACAGGGGGCGCAAGAGTCGAAGAGACCCAGTACTTC. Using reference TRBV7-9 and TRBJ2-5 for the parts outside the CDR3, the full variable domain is DTGVSQNPRHKITKRGQNVTFRCDPISEHNRLYWYRQTLGQGPEFLTYFQNEAQLEKSRLLSDRFSAERPKGSFSTLEIQRTEQGDSAMYLCASSLTGGARVEETQYFGPGTRLLVL.

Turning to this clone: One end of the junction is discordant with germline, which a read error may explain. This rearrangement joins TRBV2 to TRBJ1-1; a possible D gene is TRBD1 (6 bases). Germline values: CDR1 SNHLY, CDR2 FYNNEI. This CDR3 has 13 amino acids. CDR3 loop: CASSEVRDTEAFF. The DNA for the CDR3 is TGTGCCAGCAGTGAAGTACGGGACACCGAAGCTTTCTTT.

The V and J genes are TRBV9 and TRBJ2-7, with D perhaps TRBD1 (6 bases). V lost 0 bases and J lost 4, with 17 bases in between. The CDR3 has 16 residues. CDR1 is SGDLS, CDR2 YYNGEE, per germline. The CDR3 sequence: CASSVGADSRTYEQYF. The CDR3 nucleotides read TGTGCCAGCAGCGTAGGGGCGGACAGCAGAACTTACGAGCAGTACTTC.

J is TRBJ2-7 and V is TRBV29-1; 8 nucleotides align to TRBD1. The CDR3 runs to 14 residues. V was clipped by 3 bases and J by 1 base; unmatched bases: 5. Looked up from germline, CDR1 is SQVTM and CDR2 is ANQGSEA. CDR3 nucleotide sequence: TGCAGCGTTGATGGAGACAGGGGATCCTACGAGCAGTACTTC. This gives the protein CSVDGDRGSYEQYF.

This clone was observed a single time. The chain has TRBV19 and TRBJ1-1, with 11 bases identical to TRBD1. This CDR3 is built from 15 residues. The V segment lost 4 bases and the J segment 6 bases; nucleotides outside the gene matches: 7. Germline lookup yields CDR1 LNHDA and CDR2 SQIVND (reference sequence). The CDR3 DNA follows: TGTGCCAGTAGTAGGGACAGGGGGACTAGACCTGAAGCTTTCTTT. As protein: CASSRDRGTRPEAFF.

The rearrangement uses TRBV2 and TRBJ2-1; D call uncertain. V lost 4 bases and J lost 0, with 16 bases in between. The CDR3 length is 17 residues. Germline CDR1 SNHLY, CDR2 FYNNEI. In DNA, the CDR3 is TGTGCCAGCAGTGCACTTCTGACTGGAAGCTCCTACAATGAGCAGTTCTTC. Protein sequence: CASSALLTGSSYNEQFF.

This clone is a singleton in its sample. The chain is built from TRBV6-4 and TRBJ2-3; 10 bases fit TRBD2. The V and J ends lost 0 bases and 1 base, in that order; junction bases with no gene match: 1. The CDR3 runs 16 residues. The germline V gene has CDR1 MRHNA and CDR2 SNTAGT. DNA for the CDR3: TGTGCCAGCAGTGACTCGAGCGGGGGGGGCACAGATACGCAGTATTTT. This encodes CASSDSSGGGTDTQYF.

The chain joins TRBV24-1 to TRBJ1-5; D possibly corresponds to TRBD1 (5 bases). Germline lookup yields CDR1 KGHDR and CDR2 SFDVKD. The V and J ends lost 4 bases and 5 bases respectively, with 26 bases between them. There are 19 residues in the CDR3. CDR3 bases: TGTGCCACCAGTGACGAGCCGCTGGGGGGAAGTGACCATCATCAGCCCCAGCATTTT. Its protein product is CATSDEPLGGSDHHQPQHF.

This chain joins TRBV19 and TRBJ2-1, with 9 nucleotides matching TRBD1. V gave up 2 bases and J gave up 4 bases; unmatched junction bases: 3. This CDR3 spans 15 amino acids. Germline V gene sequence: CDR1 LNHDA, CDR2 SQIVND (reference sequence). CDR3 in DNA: TGTGCCAGTAGTATAACAGGGGGCTTTTACAATGAGCAGTTCTTC. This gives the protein CASSITGGFYNEQFF.